This record covers a single T cell receptor beta chain. It has no known antigen specificity. No base quality information exists; no much larger clone differs at one position. As encoded in the germline V gene, CDR1 is SGHDT while CDR2 is YYEEEE. V and J are truncated by 1 base and 4 bases respectively, leaving an intervening sequence of 16 bases. The CDR3, from cysteine to phenylalanine, totals 16 residues. Of all the DNA, just the CDR3 is kept, 48 bases in frame from base 1. The library was prepared using 5' RACE. The sample was run on an Illumina HiSeq 2000. A universal primer binding site was added through template switching, and the final cDNA carried a unique molecular identifier so that TCR cDNA molecules could be counted accurately. Specific primers in the conserved constant-segment region were used to synthesize first-strand cDNA for TCR alpha and beta chains. Each cDNA library was double barcoded, with a SMART-Mk sample barcode plus Illumina barcodes, to control for contamination. Two successive PCR steps introduced TruSeq adapter sequences along with Illumina sample barcodes. The TCR alpha and beta cDNA libraries were sequenced on the Illumina HiSeq platform using custom primers. The original methods were these. MiGEC was used to process raw reads and extract unique molecular identifiers, and MiXCR was used to find CDR3 positions. For each individual, recombination models were inferred using an EM algorithm with the repgenHMM and IGoR tools. Shared clonotype analysis was performed with the tcR package in R, normalizing sharing by the product of cloneset sizes. Out-of-frame nonproductive sequences were analyzed to study raw recombination free of thymic and clonal selection effects. TCRdb redid the processing of the public reads, applying fastp at Q25 and MiXCR, and retained in-frame beta chains. Every entry covers one CDR3 protein and lists the most common genes and DNA from its rows. The V and J calls, along with clone size, are taken from TCRdb and not from the paper's own processing. This sample lists a few hundred thousand distinct CDR3 sequences; approximately 25% were detected once. 2.9% of the sample belongs to the ten largest clones.

The source of the sample is a study of identical twins (dated by TCRdb to the mid-2010s). Background for the entire study: To test whether fetal clonotypes persist, the study used deep sequencing on TCR alpha and beta repertoires from monozygotic twins, unrelated adults of various ages, and cord blood. Replicate twin experiments were performed at different times using different library preparation protocols to rule out contamination. Study-level results and caveats: Zero-insertion analyses could be partly confounded by invariant T cells such as MAIT and iNKT, though diverse VJ usage argued against such confounding for most clonotypes. In monozygotic twins, out-of-frame TCR alpha sharing was systematically underestimated by recombination models, although the models agreed with sharing between unrelated individuals. Fewer insertions were carried by abundant cord blood beta clonotypes; a weaker similar trend was observed in young adult naive repertoires, while no such trend was observed in memory repertoires. Excess twin sharing in beta out-of-frame sequences was weaker because fewer shared sequences lowered the signal-to-noise ratio. Compared with coincidental sharing between unrelated individuals, out-of-frame TCR alpha sequences shared between twins showed an excess of sequences with low generation probability. Because the same donors could not be followed over many years, the conclusions relied on cross-sectional statistical analysis.

Only healthy Caucasian donors were included. Three pairs of female monozygotic twins, all aged about 18 to 30 years, made up the twin cohort. Positive isolation kits from Invitrogen were used to isolate CD4+ and CD8+ T cell populations. The same sample was also studied in work on T cells expressing NK-cell markers. The second paper states: Eight or nine donors provided sorted CD3+CD56+NKG2C+, CD3+CD56+NKG2C- and CD3+CD56-NKG2C+ T-cell subsets, whose TCR beta-chain repertoires were profiled. Seven of the eight sequenced donors were HCMV-seropositive and one was HCMV-seronegative. In several experiments an anti-gammadeltaTCR antibody was added to restrict sorting to alphabetaTCR-expressing T cells. In six donors, the dominant CD3+CD56+NKG2C+ clonotypes were among the top 10 CD8+ clonotypes and accounted for about 1.0-7.0% of CD8+ T cells. Those dominant clonotypes were again the most abundant among CD3+CD56-NKG2C+ cells in a handful of donors, at about 25-60.1%. It remained unclear whether the expanded NKG2C-expressing T cell clones were specific for HCMV antigens. Randomly selected healthy volunteers, three men and five women, were used as the eight sequenced donors. To determine HCMV serostatus, a commercial ELISA kit was used to detect HCMV-specific IgG in serum. MIGEC handled demultiplexing of the reads and grouping by UMI, while MiTCR was used to assemble and quantify clonotypes. To remove erroneous sequences, TCR cDNA sequences were retained only when supported by two or more reads. The tcR package was used for downstream repertoire analysis, and clonotypes were matched across fractions by CDR3 nucleotide sequence plus V segment. VDJmatch was used to annotate antigen specificity against VDJdb, with one amino acid substitution in CDR3 allowed.

Recombination linked TRBV5-6 to TRBJ2-3; a weak D assignment points to TRBD2 (7 bases agree). Specimen: CD4+ T cells sorted from blood. This TCR was recovered from a woman between 18 and 30 years old in good health. The CDR3 protein: CASSLFRGALADTQYF. At the DNA level, the sequence is TGTGCCAGCAGCTTGTTCCGGGGGGCTTTAGCAGATACGCAGTATTTT.